This TCR beta chain was found in a study of CD8 T cells in Susac syndrome. Points from the study as a whole: TCR sequencing and HLA analysis covered a relatively small number of individuals.

CD8+ and CD4+ blood T cells underwent TCR beta sequencing. Negative isolation was used for CD8+ and CD4+ T cells, and FACS enrichment was applied to TEMRA cells. cDNA came from 0.5 to 1 ug RNA primed by random hexamers. It was immunoSEQ multiplex PCR that amplified TCR beta CDR3 across 54 Vbeta and 13 Jbeta. MiXCR, applied by TCRdb to the immunoSEQ multiplex PCR reads, yields one record per CDR3 protein. The sample shows a few hundred thousand distinct CDR3 sequences, around 95% of them seen only once. With regard to this clonotype: What it recognizes is unknown.

Germline lookup yields CDR1 SEHNR and CDR2 FQNEAQ (reference sequence). The CDR3 has 14 amino acids. With 5 bases clipped from V and 4 bases from J, the junction kept 6 bases outside the gene matches. This sequence was found in a human donor with multiple sclerosis. The V call is TRBV7-9, the J call TRBJ2-5; 8 positions agree with TRBD2. The sequencing input was CD4+ T cells from PBMCs. For the CDR3, the DNA is TGTGCCAGCAGCCAATACGCGGGGGGAGAGACCCAGTACTTC. It translates to CASSQYAGGETQYF.